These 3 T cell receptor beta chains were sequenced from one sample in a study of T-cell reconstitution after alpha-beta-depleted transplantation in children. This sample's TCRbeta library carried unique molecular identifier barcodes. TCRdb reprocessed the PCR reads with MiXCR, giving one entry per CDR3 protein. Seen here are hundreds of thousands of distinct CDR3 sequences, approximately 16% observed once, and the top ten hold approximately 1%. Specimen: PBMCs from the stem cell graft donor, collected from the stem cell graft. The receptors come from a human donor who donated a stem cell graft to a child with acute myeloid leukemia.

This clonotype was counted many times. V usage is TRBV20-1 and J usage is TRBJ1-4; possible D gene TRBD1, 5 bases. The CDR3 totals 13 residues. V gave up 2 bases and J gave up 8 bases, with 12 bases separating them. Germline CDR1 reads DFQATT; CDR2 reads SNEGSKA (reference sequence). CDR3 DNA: TGCAGTGCTAGACCATCTACAGGAGAAAAACTGTTTTTT. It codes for CSARPSTGEKLFF.

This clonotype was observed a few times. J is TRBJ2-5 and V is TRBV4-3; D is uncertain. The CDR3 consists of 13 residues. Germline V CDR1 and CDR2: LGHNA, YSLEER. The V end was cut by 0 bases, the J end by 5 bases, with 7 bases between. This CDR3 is CASSQDRLETQYF. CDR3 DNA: TGCGCCAGCAGCCAAGATCGCTTGGAGACCCAGTACTTC.

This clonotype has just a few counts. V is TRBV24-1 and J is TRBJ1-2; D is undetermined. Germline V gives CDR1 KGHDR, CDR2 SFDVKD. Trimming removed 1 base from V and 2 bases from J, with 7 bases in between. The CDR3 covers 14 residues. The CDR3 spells CATSDFVRNYGYTF. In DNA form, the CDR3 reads TGTGCCACCAGTGATTTTGTCAGGAACTATGGCTACACCTTC.